This T cell receptor beta chain was retrieved from a study of a mutant IDH1 vaccine in newly diagnosed glioma. About the research overall: Before enrollment, the patients had been treated with radiotherapy alone, temozolomide alone, or both together. Most of them had received both.

Whole-study results and caveats: There seemed to be no relation between pseudoprogression and changes in top peripheral T cell clonotypes.

This sample's time point: week 35, safety follow-up. In every dose of vaccine, 300 ug of mutant IDH1 20-mer peptide was given alongside topical imiquimod. This clone was seen a single time. Antigen: not known. Sequenced by immunoSEQ multiplex PCR; TCRdb stores in-frame clones only, minus some. The data show some 54,000 clones, around four fifths seen once. The CDR3 contains 13 residues. Trimming pared 4 bases from V and 0 bases from J, leaving 7 bases between. From germline, CDR1 is LGHNA and CDR2 YNFKEQ. This receptor was taken from a woman aged 18-29 years with glioma. This chain connects TRBV4-2 to TRBJ2-7; perhaps TRBD2 as D (5 bases). The sample here was PBMCs, taken from a glioma patient whose treatment included an IDH1 peptide vaccine. CDR3 DNA: TGTGCCAGCAGCCTCGGGAACTCCTACGAGCAGTACTTC. Translated: CASSLGNSYEQYF.